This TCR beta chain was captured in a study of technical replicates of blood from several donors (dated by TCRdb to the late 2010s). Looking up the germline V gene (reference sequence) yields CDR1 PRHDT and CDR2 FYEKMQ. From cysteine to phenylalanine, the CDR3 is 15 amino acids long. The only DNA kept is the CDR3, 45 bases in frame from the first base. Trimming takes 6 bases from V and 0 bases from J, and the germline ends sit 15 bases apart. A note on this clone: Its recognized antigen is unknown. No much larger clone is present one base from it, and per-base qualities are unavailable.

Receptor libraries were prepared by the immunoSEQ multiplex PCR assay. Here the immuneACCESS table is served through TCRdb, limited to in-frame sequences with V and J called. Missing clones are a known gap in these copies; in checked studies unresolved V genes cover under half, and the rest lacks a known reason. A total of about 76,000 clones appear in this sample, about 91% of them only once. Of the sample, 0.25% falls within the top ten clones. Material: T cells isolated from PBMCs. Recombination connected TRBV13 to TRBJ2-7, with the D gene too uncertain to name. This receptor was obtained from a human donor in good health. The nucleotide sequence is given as TGTGCCAGCAGTCAGACCACGTACAGCTCCTACGAGCAGTACTTC. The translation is CASSQTTYSSYEQYF.